These 10 T cell receptor beta chains came from one sample sequenced in a study of blood T cell repertoires in COVID-19. Clones were sequenced by immunoSEQ multiplex PCR, and TCRdb holds only the in-frame ones, with some missing. The data hold about 270,000 clones, with more than 75% observed a single time. The sequenced material came from peripheral blood. Source of these receptors: a man aged 35 to 55 with active or convalescent COVID-19.

The chain uses TRBV3-1 (or the pseudogene TRBV3-2) and TRBJ2-5, with 8 bases that match TRBD2. V was clipped by 0 bases and J by 7 bases; unmatched bases: 4. Germline-derived CDR1 and CDR2 are LGHDT and YNNKEL (reference sequence). CDR3 length: 14 amino acids. CDR3 protein: CASSQEGSGGTQYF. The DNA for the CDR3 is TGTGCCAGCAGCCAAGAGGGGAGCGGGGGGACCCAGTACTTC.

This chain connects TRBV7-6 to TRBJ2-1; a weak D match, TRBD2 (5 bases). V lost 0 bases and J 6 bases, leaving 12 bases between the germline ends. The germline gives CDR1 SGHVS, CDR2 FNYEAQ. CDR3 length: 15 amino acids. The CDR3, as DNA: TGTGCCAGCAGCTTAGCTCAGACGGGGATCAATGAGCAGTTCTTC. It yields the protein CASSLAQTGINEQFF.

V and J are TRBV27 and TRBJ1-6; no clear D gene. Germline loops: CDR1 MNHEY, CDR2 SMNVEV (reference sequence). The CDR3 covers 15 residues. Trimming took 6 bases from V and 0 from J, leaving 9 bases between them. The CDR3, as DNA: TGTGCCAGCAGGCGGCAGAGCTCCTATAATTCACCCCTCCACTTT. As protein: CASRRQSSYNSPLHF.

The V and J genes are TRBV3-1 (or the pseudogene TRBV3-2) and TRBJ1-1; no clear D. Trimming left V 4 bases short and J 2 bases short, with 23 bases between. The CDR3 sequence is 18 residues long. Per germline, CDR1 LGHDT and CDR2 YNNKEL (reference sequence). The CDR3, as DNA: TGTGCCAGCAGCCCGGGCGGACTTGCGGCAGTTTTTAACACTGAAGCTTTCTTT. Encoded protein: CASSPGGLAAVFNTEAFF.

This clone has only one observation. The chain recombines TRBV29-1 with TRBJ1-3, with D perhaps TRBD1 (6 bases). Germline assignment: CDR1 SQVTM and CDR2 ANQGSEA. The CDR3 runs to 13 residues. V was shortened by 7 bases and J by 0 bases, with 10 bases between the two germline ends. The CDR3 protein is CSAGEISGNTIYF. The CDR3 DNA is TGCAGCGCAGGGGAAATCTCTGGAAACACCATATATTTT.

As to this clone: One end of the junction is discordant with germline, which a read error may explain. The V and J genes are TRBV7-7 and TRBJ2-1; 10 positions agree with TRBD2. The CDR3 loop spans 13 amino acids. Germline V CDR1 and CDR2: SSHAT, FNYEAQ (reference sequence). The CDR3 sequence is CASSPGLAHEQFF. CDR3 DNA: TGTGCTAGCAGCCCGGGACTAGCGCATGAGCAGTTCTTC.

The chain carries TRBV5-1 and TRBJ2-5; 8 bases map to TRBD1. Trimming cost V 4 bases and J 2 bases; bases outside gene matches: 7. This CDR3 region has 15 residues. CDR1 and CDR2 from the germline V gene are SGHRS and YFSETQ. CDR3 bases: TGCGCCAGCAGCAGCATGACAGGGGTGCAAGAGACCCAGTACTTC. Translation: CASSSMTGVQETQYF.

CDR3 protein: CASSGARNSPLHF. The CDR3 region has the DNA TGTGCCAGCAGCGGAGCCCGAAATTCACCCCTCCACTTT. The gene calls are TRBV6-5 and TRBJ1-6; D remains unclear. The CDR3 runs 13 residues. V lost 6 bases to trimming and J lost 7 bases, with 10 bases between them. Germline V gene lookup returns CDR1 MNHEY and CDR2 SVGAGI.

J is TRBJ2-1 and V is TRBV5-1, with D unclear. Trimming stripped 4 bases from V and 7 bases from J, with 24 bases between. Germline V gives CDR1 SGHRS, CDR2 YFSETQ. This CDR3 is 17 amino acids long. The CDR3 loop reads CASSLVVAHGLTNEQFF. CDR3 sequence (DNA): TGCGCCAGCAGCCTCGTCGTGGCGCATGGCCTGACTAATGAGCAGTTCTTC.

The chain carries TRBV10-2 and TRBJ1-4; 9 nucleotides agree with TRBD1. The junction had 2 bases not matched to a gene; V was cut back by 7 bases and J by 5 bases. Germline V lookup: CDR1 WSHSY, CDR2 SAAADI. There are 13 residues in the CDR3. The CDR3 spells CASNGQGNEKLFF. The CDR3 DNA reads as TGCGCCAGCAATGGACAGGGGAATGAAAAACTGTTTTTT.